This T cell receptor beta chain was recovered during a study of T cell responses to AZD1222 COVID-19 vaccine. General study findings and limits: Clonal diversity was possibly underestimated, and white British individuals and females predominated among donors. It was only a handful of AZD1222 recipients who were seropositive at baseline. The study reported that nearly half of spike-specific TCRs target unmutated variant regions. Repertoires were sampled only after the peak T cell response.

Details on this clone: The antigen is not known.

Repertoires were generated with immunoSEQ multiplex PCR, while TCRdb's copy carries only in-frame clones and drops some. The sample includes 95,000 to 100,000 clones, 86% of them seen just once. With V trimmed by 6 bases and J by 2 bases, 15 bases remained unmatched. The germline gives CDR1 MDHEN, CDR2 SYDVKM. The CDR3 sequence is 18 residues long. This sequence joins TRBV28 and TRBJ1-5, with 8 bases lining up with TRBD1. The source was peripheral blood, collected on day 0 of AZD1222 vaccination. The origin of this receptor is an adult in good health. The DNA of the CDR3 is TGTGCCAGCAGGCGTGACAGGGGAATTTATGTGGGCAATCAGCCCCAGCATTTT. Its translation: CASRRDRGIYVGNQPQHF. The full variable domain, its missing parts supplied by reference TRBV28 and TRBJ1-5, is DVKVTQSSRYLVKRTGEKVFLECVQDMDHENMFWYRQDPGLGLRLIYFSYDVKMKEKGDIPEGYSVSREKKERFSLILESASTNQTSMYLCASRRDRGIYVGNQPQHFGDGTRLSIL.